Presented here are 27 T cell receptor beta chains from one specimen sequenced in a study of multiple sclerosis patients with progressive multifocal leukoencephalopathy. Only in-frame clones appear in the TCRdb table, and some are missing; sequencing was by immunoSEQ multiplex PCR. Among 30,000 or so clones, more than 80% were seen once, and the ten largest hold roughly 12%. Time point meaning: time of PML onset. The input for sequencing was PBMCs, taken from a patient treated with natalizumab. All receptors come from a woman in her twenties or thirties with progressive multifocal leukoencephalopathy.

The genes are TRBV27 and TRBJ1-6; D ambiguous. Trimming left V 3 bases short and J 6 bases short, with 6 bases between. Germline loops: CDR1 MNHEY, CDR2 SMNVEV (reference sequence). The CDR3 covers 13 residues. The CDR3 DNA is TGTGCCAGCAGTTTCACCTTTAATTCACCCCTCCACTTT. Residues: CASSFTFNSPLHF.

CDR3 protein: CASSPQGFRGYTF. CDR3 bases: TGTGCCAGCAGCCCCCAGGGATTTCGCGGCTACACCTTC. This chain uses TRBV2 with TRBJ1-2; perhaps TRBD1 as D (5 bases). Looked up from germline, CDR1 is SNHLY and CDR2 is FYNNEI. V lost 6 bases, J lost 8 bases, and 16 bases lay in between. This CDR3 comprises 13 residues.

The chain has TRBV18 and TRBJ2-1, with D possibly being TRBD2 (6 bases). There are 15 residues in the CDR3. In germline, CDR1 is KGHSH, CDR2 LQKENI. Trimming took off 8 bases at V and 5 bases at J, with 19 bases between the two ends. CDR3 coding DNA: TGTGCCAGCCAGCAGGACCTCGGAGGGGACAATGAGCAGTTCTTC. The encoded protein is CASQQDLGGDNEQFF. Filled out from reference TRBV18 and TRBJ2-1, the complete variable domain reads NAGVMQNPRHLVRRRGQEARLRCSPMKGHSHVYWYRQLPEEGLKFMVYLQKENIIDESGMPKERFSAEFPKEGPSILRIQQVVRGDSAAYFCASQQDLGGDNEQFFGPGTRLTVL.

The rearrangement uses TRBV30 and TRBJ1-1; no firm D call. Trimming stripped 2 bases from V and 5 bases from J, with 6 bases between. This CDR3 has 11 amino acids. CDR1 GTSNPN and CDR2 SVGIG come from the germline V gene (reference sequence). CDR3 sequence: CAWSRQTEAFF. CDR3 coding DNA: TGTGCCTGGAGTAGGCAGACTGAAGCTTTCTTT.

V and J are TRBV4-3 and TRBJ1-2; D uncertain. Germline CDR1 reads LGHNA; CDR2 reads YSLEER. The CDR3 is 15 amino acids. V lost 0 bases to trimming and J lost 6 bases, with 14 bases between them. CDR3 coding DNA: TGCGCCAGCAGCCAAGAGCCAGAGGGATTTAATGGCTACACCTTC. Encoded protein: CASSQEPEGFNGYTF.

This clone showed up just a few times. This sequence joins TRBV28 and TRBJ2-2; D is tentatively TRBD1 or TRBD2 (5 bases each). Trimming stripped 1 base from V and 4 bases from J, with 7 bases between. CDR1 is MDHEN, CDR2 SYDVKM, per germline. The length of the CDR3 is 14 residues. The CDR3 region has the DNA TGTGCCAGCAGTTTATCCGGGACCACCGGGGAGCTGTTTTTT. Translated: CASSLSGTTGELFF.

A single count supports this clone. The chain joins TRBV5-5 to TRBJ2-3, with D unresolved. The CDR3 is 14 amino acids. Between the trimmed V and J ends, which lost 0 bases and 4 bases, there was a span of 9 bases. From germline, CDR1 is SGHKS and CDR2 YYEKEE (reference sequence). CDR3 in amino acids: CASSLGSGPDTQYF. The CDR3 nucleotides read TGTGCCAGCAGCTTGGGGTCAGGTCCAGATACGCAGTATTTT.

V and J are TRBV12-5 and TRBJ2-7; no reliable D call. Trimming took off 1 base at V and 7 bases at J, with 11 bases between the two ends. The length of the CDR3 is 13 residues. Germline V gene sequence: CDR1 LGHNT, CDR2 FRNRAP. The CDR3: CASGLEALREQYF. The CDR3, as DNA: TGTGCTAGTGGTTTGGAGGCCCTAAGGGAGCAGTACTTC.

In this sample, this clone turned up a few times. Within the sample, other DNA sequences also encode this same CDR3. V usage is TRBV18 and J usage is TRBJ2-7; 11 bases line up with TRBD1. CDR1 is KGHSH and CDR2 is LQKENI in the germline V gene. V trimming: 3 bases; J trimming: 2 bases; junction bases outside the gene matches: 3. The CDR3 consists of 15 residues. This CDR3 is CASSPGQGDTYEQYF. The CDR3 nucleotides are TGTGCCAGCTCACCGGGACAGGGGGATACCTACGAGCAGTACTTC.

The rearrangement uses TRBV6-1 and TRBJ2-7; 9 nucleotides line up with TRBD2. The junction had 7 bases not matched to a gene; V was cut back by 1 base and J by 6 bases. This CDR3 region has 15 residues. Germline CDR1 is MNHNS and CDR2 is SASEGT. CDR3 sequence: CASSEEAGGPSEQYF. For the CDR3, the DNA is TGTGCCAGCAGTGAAGAGGCGGGAGGGCCCAGCGAGCAGTACTTC.

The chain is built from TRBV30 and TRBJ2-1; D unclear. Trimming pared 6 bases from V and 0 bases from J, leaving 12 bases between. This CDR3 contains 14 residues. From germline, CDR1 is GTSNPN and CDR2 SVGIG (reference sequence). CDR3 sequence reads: CACSPSSSYNEQFF. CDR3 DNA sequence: TGTGCCTGCTCCCCCTCGAGCTCCTACAATGAGCAGTTCTTC.

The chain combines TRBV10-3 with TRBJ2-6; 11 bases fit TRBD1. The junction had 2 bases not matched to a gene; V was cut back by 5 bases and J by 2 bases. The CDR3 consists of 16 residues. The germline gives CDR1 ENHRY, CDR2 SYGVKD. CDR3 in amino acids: CAISSGQGAGANVLTF. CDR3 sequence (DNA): TGTGCCATCAGTTCGGGACAGGGGGCTGGGGCCAACGTCCTGACTTTC.

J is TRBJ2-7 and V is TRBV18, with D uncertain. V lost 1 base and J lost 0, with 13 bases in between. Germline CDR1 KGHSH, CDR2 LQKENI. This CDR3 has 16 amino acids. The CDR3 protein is CASSPQGSRISYEQYF. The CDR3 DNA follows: TGTGCCAGCTCACCACAGGGCTCCCGAATCTCCTACGAGCAGTACTTC.

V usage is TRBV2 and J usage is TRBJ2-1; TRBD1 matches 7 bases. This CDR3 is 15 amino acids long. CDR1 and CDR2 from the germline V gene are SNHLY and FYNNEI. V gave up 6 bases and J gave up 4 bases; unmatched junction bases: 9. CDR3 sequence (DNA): TGTGCCAGCAGCCCTTCCAGGGGGTCATACAATGAGCAGTTCTTC. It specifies CASSPSRGSYNEQFF.

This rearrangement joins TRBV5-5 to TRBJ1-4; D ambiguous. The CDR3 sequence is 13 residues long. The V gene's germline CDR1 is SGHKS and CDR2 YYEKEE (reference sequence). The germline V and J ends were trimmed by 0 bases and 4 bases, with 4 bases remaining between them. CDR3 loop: CASSLGRNEKLFF. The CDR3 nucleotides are TGTGCCAGCAGCTTGGGACGTAATGAAAAACTGTTTTTT.

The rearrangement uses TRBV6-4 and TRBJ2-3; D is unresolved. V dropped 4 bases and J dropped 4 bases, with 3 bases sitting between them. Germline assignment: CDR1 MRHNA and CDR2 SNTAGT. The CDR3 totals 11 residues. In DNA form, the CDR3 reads TGTGCCAGCAGTGGTTCAGATACGCAGTATTTT. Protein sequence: CASSGSDTQYF.

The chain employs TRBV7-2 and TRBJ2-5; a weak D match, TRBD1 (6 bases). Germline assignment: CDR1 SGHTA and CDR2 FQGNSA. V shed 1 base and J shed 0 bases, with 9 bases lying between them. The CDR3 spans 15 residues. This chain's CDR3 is CASSLGGTNQETQYF. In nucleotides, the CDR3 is TGTGCCAGCAGCTTAGGTGGGACAAACCAAGAGACCCAGTACTTC.

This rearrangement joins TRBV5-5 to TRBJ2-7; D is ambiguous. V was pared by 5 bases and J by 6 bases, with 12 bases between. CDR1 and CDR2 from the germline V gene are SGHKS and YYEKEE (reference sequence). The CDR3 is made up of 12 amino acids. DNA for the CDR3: TGTGCCAGCAGTTTCCGGGTGGGCGAGCAGTACTTC. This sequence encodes CASSFRVGEQYF.

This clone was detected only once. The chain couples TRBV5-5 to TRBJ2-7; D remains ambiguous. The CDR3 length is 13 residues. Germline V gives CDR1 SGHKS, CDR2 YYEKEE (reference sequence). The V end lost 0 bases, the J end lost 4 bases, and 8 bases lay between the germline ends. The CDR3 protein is CASSLDGLYEQYF. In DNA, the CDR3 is TGTGCCAGCAGCTTGGACGGATTGTACGAGCAGTACTTC.

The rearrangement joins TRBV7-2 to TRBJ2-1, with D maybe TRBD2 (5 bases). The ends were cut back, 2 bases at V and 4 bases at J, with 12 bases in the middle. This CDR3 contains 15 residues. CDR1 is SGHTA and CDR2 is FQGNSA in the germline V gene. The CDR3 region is CASSLNNGNYNEQFF. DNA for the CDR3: TGTGCCAGCAGCTTAAATAACGGGAATTACAATGAGCAGTTCTTC.

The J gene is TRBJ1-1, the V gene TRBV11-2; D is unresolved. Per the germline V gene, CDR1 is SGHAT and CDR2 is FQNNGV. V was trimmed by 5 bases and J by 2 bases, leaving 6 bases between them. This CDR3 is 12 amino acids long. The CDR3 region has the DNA TGTGCCAGCAGCCCCCACAACACTGAAGCTTTCTTT. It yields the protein CASSPHNTEAFF. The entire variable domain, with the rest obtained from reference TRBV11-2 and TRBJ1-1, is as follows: EAGVAQSPRYKIIEKRQSVAFWCNPISGHATLYWYQQILGQGPKLLIQFQNNGVVDDSQLPKDRFSAERLKGVDSTLKIQPAKLEDSAVYLCASSPHNTEAFFGQGTRLTVV.

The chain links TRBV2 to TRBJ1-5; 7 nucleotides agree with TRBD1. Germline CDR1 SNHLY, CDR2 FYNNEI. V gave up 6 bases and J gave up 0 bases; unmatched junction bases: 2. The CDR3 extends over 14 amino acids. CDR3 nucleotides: TGTGCCAGCAGGGGACAGATTAGCAATCAGCCCCAGCATTTT. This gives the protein CASRGQISNQPQHF.

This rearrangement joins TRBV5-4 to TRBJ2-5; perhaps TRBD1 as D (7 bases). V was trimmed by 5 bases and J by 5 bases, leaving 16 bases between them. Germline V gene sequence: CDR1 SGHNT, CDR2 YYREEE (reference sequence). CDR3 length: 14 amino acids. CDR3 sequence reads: CASSDREVRETQYF. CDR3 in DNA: TGTGCCAGCAGTGACAGGGAGGTTCGGGAGACCCAGTACTTC.

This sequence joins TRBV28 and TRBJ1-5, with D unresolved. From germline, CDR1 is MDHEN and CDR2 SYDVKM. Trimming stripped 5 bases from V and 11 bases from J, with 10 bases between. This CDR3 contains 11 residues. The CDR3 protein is CASSVTRAQHF. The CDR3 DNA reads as TGTGCCAGCAGTGTCACAAGGGCCCAGCATTTT.

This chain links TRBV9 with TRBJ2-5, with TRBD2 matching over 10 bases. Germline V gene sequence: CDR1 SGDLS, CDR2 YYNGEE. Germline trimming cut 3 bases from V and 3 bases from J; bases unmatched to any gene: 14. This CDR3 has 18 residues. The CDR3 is CASSASGGAGTGEETQYF. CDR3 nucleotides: TGTGCCAGCAGCGCGAGCGGGGGGGCCGGTACGGGAGAAGAGACCCAGTACTTC.

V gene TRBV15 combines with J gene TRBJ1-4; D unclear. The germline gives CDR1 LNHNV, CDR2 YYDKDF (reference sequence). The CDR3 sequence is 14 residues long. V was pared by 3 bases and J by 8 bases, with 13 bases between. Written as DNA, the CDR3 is TGTGCCACCAGCAGGCCAGGAGAAGGAGAAAAACTGTTTTTT. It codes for CATSRPGEGEKLFF.

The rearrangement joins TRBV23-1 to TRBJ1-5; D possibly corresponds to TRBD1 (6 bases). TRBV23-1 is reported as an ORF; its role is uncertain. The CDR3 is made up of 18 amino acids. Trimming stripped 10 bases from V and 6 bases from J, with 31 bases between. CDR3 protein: CAKIRTEDPLGSLQPQHF. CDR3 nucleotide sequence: TGCGCCAAAATTAGGACAGAAGATCCTTTGGGATCTCTTCAGCCCCAGCATTTT.